This T cell receptor (beta chain) came from a study of regulatory T cells in long-lasting Graves disease. Overall study findings and caveats: Investigators studied peripheral blood only, not thyroid tissue. Owing to a sample size that was small, accuracy may have been reduced. Persistent patients shared more public clonotypes (roughly 2,800) than new patients (under 1,000). TRBV28, TRBJ1-2 and TRBJ2-5 were segments that persistent disease favored.

To make TCR beta libraries, researchers used iRepertoire HTBI primers and Arm-PCR of CDR3 regions. TCRdb analysed the multiplex PCR reads with MiXCR anew, one entry per CDR3 protein. Of roughly 700,000 distinct CDR3 sequences in the sample, about 32% are singletons; the top ten hold under 50%. Concerning this clonotype: Its antigen is unknown.

Time point here: persistent/refractory GD, antithyroid drugs over 5 years with positive TRAb. The TCR library was made from RNA that had been extracted from PBMCs in TRIzol. The germline CDR1 and CDR2 sequences are SGHRS and YFSETQ. Trimming shortened V by 1 base and J by 2 bases, and 9 bases separated the two germline ends. The CDR3 has 14 amino acids. The source of this sequence is a female donor with Graves disease. This chain connects TRBV5-1 to TRBJ1-2, with D possibly being TRBD1 (5 bases). This sample comprised peripheral blood mononuclear cells (PBMCs), obtained when the disease was refractory, from a patient treated with antithyroid drugs. CDR3: CASSLRGFNYGYTF. The CDR3 DNA follows: TGCGCCAGCAGCTTGCGGGGGTTCAACTATGGCTACACCTTC.